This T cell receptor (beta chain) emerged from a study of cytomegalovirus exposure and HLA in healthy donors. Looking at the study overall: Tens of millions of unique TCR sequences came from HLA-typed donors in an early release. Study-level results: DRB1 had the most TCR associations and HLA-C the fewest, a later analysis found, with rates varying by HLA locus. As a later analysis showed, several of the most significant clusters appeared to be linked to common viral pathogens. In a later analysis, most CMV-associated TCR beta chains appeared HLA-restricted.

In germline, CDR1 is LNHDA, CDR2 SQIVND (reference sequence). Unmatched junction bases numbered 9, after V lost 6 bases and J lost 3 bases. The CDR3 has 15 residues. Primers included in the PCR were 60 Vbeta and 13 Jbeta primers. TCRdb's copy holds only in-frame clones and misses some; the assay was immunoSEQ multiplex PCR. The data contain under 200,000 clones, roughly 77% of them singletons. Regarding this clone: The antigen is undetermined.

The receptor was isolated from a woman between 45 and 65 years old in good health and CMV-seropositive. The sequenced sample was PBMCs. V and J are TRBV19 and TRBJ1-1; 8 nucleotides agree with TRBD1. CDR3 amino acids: CASSLIETGDTEAFF. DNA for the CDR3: TGTGCCAGTAGCTTGATCGAGACAGGGGACACTGAAGCTTTCTTT.